These 27 T cell receptor beta chains were all obtained from the same sample, sequenced in a study of shared clonotypes between healthy human individuals (dated by TCRdb to about 2020). The method behind the library was the immunoSEQ multiplex PCR assay. TCRdb obtained this table from immuneACCESS and retained in-frame rearrangements with V and J assigned. These tables miss some clones; where compared with another copy, unresolved V genes account for less than half of the shortfall, and the remainder is unexplained. This sample comprises about 2.3 million clones, around 92% of them detected only once. The top ten clones comprise 0.37% of the sample. Sequenced: naive CD4+ T cells from PBMCs. Read against the paper, the sample's cell subset or site label means: CD45RA+ positively selected. The receptors shown here come from a man younger than 35 in good health. Some clones in this sample may be carry-over from other donors' samples.

The chain joins TRBV5-8 to TRBJ2-7; TRBD2 matches 12 bases. Germline V gene lookup returns CDR1 SGHTS and CDR2 YDEGEE. Trimming took 4 bases from V and 5 from J; bases not matched to a gene: 13. CDR3 length equals 17 residues. The CDR3 DNA follows: TGTGCCAGCAGCAAACCCCCCGGGACTAGCGGGCGGGACGAGCAGTACTTC. Residues: CASSKPPGTSGRDEQYF.

The chain couples TRBV5-1 to TRBJ2-7; 10 bases match TRBD2. Per germline, CDR1 SGHRS and CDR2 YFSETQ. There are 15 residues in the CDR3. Trimming removed 3 bases from V and 5 bases from J; junction bases left unmatched: 8. DNA of the CDR3: TGCGCCAGCAGCTCCCAGAGCGGGAGGGGCAACGAGCAGTACTTC. Translation gives CASSSQSGRGNEQYF.

The CDR3 reads CAWRVRISTDTQYF. CDR3 sequence (DNA): TGTGCCTGGAGAGTCCGTATTTCCACAGATACGCAGTATTTT. The chain recombines TRBV30 with TRBJ2-3; D gene uncertain. CDR3 size: 14 residues. V lost 3 bases and J 2 bases, leaving 12 bases between the germline ends. The germline V gene encodes CDR1 GTSNPN and CDR2 SVGIG (reference sequence).

This chain connects TRBV20-1 to TRBJ1-2; D call uncertain. Germline V gene lookup returns CDR1 DFQATT and CDR2 SNEGSKA (reference sequence). The CDR3 spans 10 residues. With 0 bases removed from V and 8 bases from J, the gap between germline ends came to 4 bases. As DNA, the CDR3 is TGCAGTGCTAGAGATCAAGGCTACACCTTC. Translated, it gives CSARDQGYTF.

The chain joins TRBV5-4 to TRBJ2-1; 9 bases map to TRBD2. The CDR3 covers 15 residues. Germline V gene lookup returns CDR1 SGHNT and CDR2 YYREEE (reference sequence). Trimming took 2 bases from V and 5 from J; bases not matched to a gene: 5. CDR3 in DNA: TGTGCCAGCAGCTTCGGTCTAGCGGGGAACAATGAGCAGTTCTTC. This encodes CASSFGLAGNNEQFF. The whole variable domain, filled in from reference TRBV5-4 and TRBJ2-1, reads ETGVTQSPTHLIKTRGQQVTLRCSSQSGHNTVSWYQQALGQGPQFIFQYYREEENGRGNFPPRFSGLQFPNYSSELNVNALELDDSALYLCASSFGLAGNNEQFFGPGTRLTVL.

The rearrangement links TRBV5-1 to TRBJ2-3; weak D call: TRBD2 (6 bases). Germline CDR1 and CDR2: SGHRS and YFSETQ. This CDR3 spans 18 amino acids. Trimming removed 0 bases at V and 0 bases at J, with 17 bases between. CDR3 bases: TGCGCCAGCAGCTTGGGGGGATTGGCGGGAAGTAGCACAGATACGCAGTATTTT. Its translation: CASSLGGLAGSSTDTQYF.

The V call is TRBV5-1, the J call TRBJ2-3; weak D call: TRBD2 (6 bases). Per the germline V gene, CDR1 is SGHRS and CDR2 is YFSETQ. The CDR3 contains 18 residues. V was shortened by 4 bases and J by 3 bases, with 24 bases between the two germline ends. CDR3 protein: CASSARPQAWLATDTQYF. The CDR3 region has the DNA TGCGCCAGCAGCGCGAGGCCCCAAGCTTGGCTAGCGACAGATACGCAGTATTTT.

The V and J genes are TRBV5-6 and TRBJ1-6; D remains unclear. CDR1 is SGHDT, CDR2 YYEEEE, per germline. The V end was cut by 4 bases, the J end by 7 bases, with 12 bases between. The CDR3 has 14 residues. Written as DNA, the CDR3 is TGTGCCAGCAGCCCAGACGGTGCCAATTCACCCCTCCACTTT. Residues: CASSPDGANSPLHF.

The rearrangement links TRBV7-9 to TRBJ2-1; unclear D gene. Germline CDR1 reads SEHNR; CDR2 reads FQNEAQ (reference sequence). This CDR3 spans 15 amino acids. V was shortened by 5 bases and J by 8 bases, with 19 bases between the two germline ends. CDR3 loop: CASSPFGSLEDEQFF. The CDR3 nucleotides are TGTGCCAGCAGCCCATTCGGGTCCCTCGAGGATGAGCAGTTCTTC.

V and J are TRBV18 and TRBJ2-3, with TRBD2 as a possible D gene (6 bases). CDR3 length equals 15 residues. Germline assignment: CDR1 KGHSH and CDR2 LQKENI. V lost 8 bases, J lost 2 bases, and 17 bases lay in between. The CDR3 loop reads CASLSDSGFTDTQYF. DNA of the CDR3: TGTGCCAGCCTATCTGACAGCGGGTTCACAGATACGCAGTATTTT.

The chain uses TRBV6-5 and TRBJ1-1; 8 nucleotides match TRBD1. The germline V gene encodes CDR1 MNHEY and CDR2 SVGAGI. The V and J ends lost 6 bases and 6 bases, in that order; junction bases with no gene match: 12. The CDR3 runs 15 residues. Here the CDR3 reads CASRGVAGQDSEAFF. CDR3 DNA: TGTGCCAGCAGGGGGGTGGCGGGACAGGACTCTGAAGCTTTCTTT.

The J gene is TRBJ1-5, the V gene TRBV30; 7 nucleotides agree with TRBD1. The CDR3 is 12 amino acids. Trimming cost V 4 bases and J 9 bases; bases outside gene matches: 6. CDR1 and CDR2 (germline): GTSNPN, SVGIG (reference sequence). The CDR3: CAWTGGDGPQHF. The CDR3 DNA follows: TGTGCCTGGACAGGGGGGGACGGGCCCCAGCATTTT.

The V call is TRBV7-9, the J call TRBJ1-2, with 12 bases lining up with TRBD1. Germline CDR1 and CDR2: SEHNR and FQNEAQ (reference sequence). This CDR3 is 16 amino acids long. Trimming removed 5 bases from V and 7 bases from J; junction bases left unmatched: 11. As DNA, the CDR3 is TGTGCCAGCAGCAGCTCCGGGACAGGGGGCGCGAGTGGCTACACCTTC. Translation gives CASSSSGTGGASGYTF.

This clone was recorded once. The chain is built from TRBV9 and TRBJ1-2; D perhaps matches TRBD1 (5 bases). This CDR3 is 15 amino acids long. V was clipped by 3 bases and J by 7 bases, with 19 bases between them. Germline V gene data show CDR1 as SGDLS and CDR2 as YYNGEE. This chain's CDR3 is CASSAEVRAVGGYTF. CDR3 sequence (DNA): TGTGCCAGCAGCGCCGAAGTCAGGGCCGTCGGTGGCTACACCTTC.

V and J are TRBV10-3 and TRBJ1-1, with 7 nucleotides matching TRBD1. The junction had 8 bases not matched to a gene; V was cut back by 10 bases and J by 0 bases. Germline loops: CDR1 ENHRY, CDR2 SYGVKD. CDR3 length equals 14 residues. The CDR3 region has the DNA TGTGCCACCTACCACCAGGGGGTGAACACTGAAGCTTTCTTT. This translates into CATYHQGVNTEAFF.

This chain connects TRBV10-3 to TRBJ2-3, with D perhaps given as TRBD1 or TRBD2 (6 bases each). Germline CDR1 reads ENHRY; CDR2 reads SYGVKD. Trimming left V 5 bases short and J 5 bases short, with 14 bases between. There are 14 residues in the CDR3. CDR3 DNA: TGTGCCATCAGTATCTCGGGGGCGGTAGATACGCAGTATTTT. This encodes CAISISGAVDTQYF.

The chain combines TRBV30 with TRBJ2-7, with 7 bases fitting TRBD2. The germline CDR1 and CDR2 sequences are GTSNPN and SVGIG (reference sequence). This CDR3 contains 15 residues. After removal of 4 bases from V and 5 bases from J, the junction contained 14 bases not matched to a gene. CDR3 amino acids: CAWKKDSLASHEQYF. The CDR3 bases are TGTGCCTGGAAAAAGGATTCACTAGCGTCCCACGAGCAGTACTTC.

In nucleotides, the CDR3 is TGCGCCAGCAGCTTCTTAGCGGGATTAGATACGCAGTATTTT. Translated: CASSFLAGLDTQYF. This chain connects TRBV5-1 to TRBJ2-3; 8 bases map to TRBD2. The CDR3 has 14 amino acids. Trimming at V came to 2 bases and at J to 5 bases, leaving 4 bases not matched to a gene. CDR1 is SGHRS and CDR2 is YFSETQ in the germline V gene.

The chain couples TRBV15 to TRBJ1-4; 10 nucleotides match TRBD1. This CDR3 has 15 amino acids. V lost 1 base, J lost 6 bases, and 2 bases stayed unmatched. Germline CDR1 reads LNHNV; CDR2 reads YYDKDF (reference sequence). CDR3: CATSRAGTGDEKLFF. The CDR3 nucleotides read TGTGCCACCAGCAGAGCCGGGACAGGGGATGAAAAACTGTTTTTT.

Regarding this clone: At the DNA level, this CDR3 is encoded by other sequences in the same sample as well. The chain combines TRBV28 with TRBJ2-7; D gene ambiguous. The CDR3 consists of 12 residues. V gave up 4 bases and J gave up 3 bases, with 7 bases separating them. Germline CDR1 reads MDHEN; CDR2 reads SYDVKM. The CDR3 spells CASSYSSYEQYF. For the CDR3, the DNA is TGTGCCAGCAGTTATAGCAGCTACGAGCAGTACTTC.

This chain uses TRBV19 with TRBJ1-5, with TRBD1 matching 9 bases. The CDR3 length is 15 residues. Germline loops: CDR1 LNHDA, CDR2 SQIVND (reference sequence). The J segment lost 4 bases and the V segment lost 6 bases, leaving 7 bases of the junction unmatched. In DNA, the CDR3 is TGTGCCAGTAGGGACAGGGGAAACAGAAATCAGCCCCAGCATTTT. Translated, it gives CASRDRGNRNQPQHF.

V is TRBV28 and J is TRBJ2-7, with TRBD1 matching 7 bases. Trimming took 10 bases from V and 0 from J; bases not matched to a gene: 9. Germline CDR1 and CDR2: MDHEN and SYDVKM. The length of the CDR3 is 14 residues. The CDR3 coding sequence is TGTGCCACTCAGCCAGGGGGAAGCTCCTACGAGCAGTACTTC. This sequence encodes CATQPGGSSYEQYF. Combining the CDR3 with reference TRBV28 and TRBJ2-7 gives the whole variable domain DVKVTQSSRYLVKRTGEKVFLECVQDMDHENMFWYRQDPGLGLRLIYFSYDVKMKEKGDIPEGYSVSREKKERFSLILESASTNQTSMYLCATQPGGSSYEQYFGPGTRLTVT.

The gene calls are TRBV7-9 and TRBJ2-6; 10 positions agree with TRBD1. Germline-derived CDR1 and CDR2 are SEHNR and FQNEAQ (reference sequence). This CDR3 is 18 amino acids long. V lost 4 bases to trimming and J lost 4 bases; unmatched junction nucleotides: 10. The CDR3 sequence: CASSSRRQGAPGANVLTF. Written as DNA, the CDR3 is TGTGCCAGCAGCTCGCGGCGACAGGGGGCGCCCGGGGCCAACGTCCTGACTTTC.

This chain connects TRBV4-1 to TRBJ2-5; TRBD2 matches at 11 bases. From germline, CDR1 is MGHRA and CDR2 YSYEKL. V shed 4 bases and J 5 bases; nucleotides not matched to a gene: 6. This CDR3 has 15 residues. The CDR3: CASSRGLAGSETQYF. CDR3 DNA: TGCGCCAGCAGCCGCGGACTAGCGGGCTCGGAGACCCAGTACTTC.

V gene TRBV6-8 combines with J gene TRBJ2-7; 10 nucleotides line up with TRBD1. J gave up 2 bases and V 6 bases, and 22 bases lay outside the gene matches. CDR3 length: 20 amino acids. Looked up from germline, CDR1 is MNHGY and CDR2 is SAAAGT. For the CDR3, the DNA is TGTGCCAGCAGCTCCCTTTTCGGGACAGGGGCAAGCGGGGGCCCCTACGAGCAGTACTTC. Encoded protein: CASSSLFGTGASGGPYEQYF.

J is TRBJ2-1 and V is TRBV19; D may be TRBD2 (6 bases). Trimming took 0 bases from V and 2 from J, leaving 8 bases between them. CDR1 LNHDA and CDR2 SQIVND come from the germline V gene (reference sequence). The CDR3 is 15 residues long. The CDR3 bases are TGTGCCAGTAGTATAGATGGGGGGACCTACAATGAGCAGTTCTTC. Translating gives CASSIDGGTYNEQFF.

Notes on this clone: The sample carries other DNA sequences with the same CDR3. This chain joins TRBV29-1 and TRBJ2-7; 7 nucleotides align to TRBD1. The CDR3 runs 11 residues. Germline assignment: CDR1 SQVTM and CDR2 ANQGSEA. V trimming: 7 bases; J trimming: 3 bases; junction bases outside the gene matches: 3. The DNA for the CDR3 is TGCAGCGCAGGGGACAGCTACGAGCAGTACTTC. Translation: CSAGDSYEQYF.